This entry lists 25 T cell receptor beta chains sequenced from one sample in a study of early T cells in non-severe SARS-CoV-2 infection. Each CDR3 protein gets one entry after TCRdb re-called the 5' RACE reads with MiXCR. The repertoire holds more than 35,000 distinct CDR3 sequences, with roughly 5.6% as singletons. Sequenced sample: whole blood. Receptors originate from an adult who was a healthcare worker with PCR-confirmed SARS-CoV-2 infection or an uninfected control (not recorded which).

The gene calls are TRBV28 and TRBJ2-7, with D perhaps TRBD2 (5 bases). Trimming removed 3 bases at V and 4 bases at J, with 16 bases between. This CDR3 is built from 15 residues. From germline, CDR1 is MDHEN and CDR2 SYDVKM. Written as DNA, the CDR3 is TGTGCCAGCAGTTTGTACGAGTCGGGAACTTACGAGCAGTACTTC. Amino acids: CASSLYESGTYEQYF.

This clonotype came up many times. The chain carries TRBV19 and TRBJ1-5; D remains unclear. CDR3 length: 12 amino acids. Between the trimmed V and J ends, which lost 7 bases and 4 bases, there was a span of 8 bases. In germline, CDR1 is LNHDA, CDR2 SQIVND (reference sequence). CDR3 loop: CASKAGNQPQHF. The CDR3 region has the DNA TGTGCCAGTAAGGCGGGGAATCAGCCCCAGCATTTT. The variable domain in full, with the rest retrieved from reference TRBV19 and TRBJ1-5, is DGGITQSPKYLFRKEGQNVTLSCEQNLNHDAMYWYRQDPGQGLRLIYYSQIVNDFQKGDIAEGYSVSREKKESFPLTVTSAQKNPTAFYLCASKAGNQPQHFGDGTRLSIL.

This clonotype was picked up many times. The J gene is TRBJ2-3, the V gene TRBV11-2, with D hard to call. V was cut by 1 base and J by 1 base, with 9 bases left in between. CDR1 SGHAT and CDR2 FQNNGV come from the germline V gene. This CDR3 region has 15 residues. The CDR3 sequence is CASSLAGFGTDTQYF. In DNA form, the CDR3 reads TGTGCCAGCAGCTTAGCTGGGTTTGGCACAGATACGCAGTATTTT.

The rearrangement joins TRBV4-3 to TRBJ2-3, with TRBD2 identical over 9 bases. The trim removed 0 bases at V and 4 bases at J, leaving 5 bases unmatched. Per the germline V gene, CDR1 is LGHNA and CDR2 is YSLEER. CDR3 size: 16 residues. The CDR3: CASSQDAGGGADTQYF. The CDR3 bases are TGCGCCAGCAGCCAAGATGCGGGAGGGGGTGCAGATACGCAGTATTTT.

This clonotype turned up a few times. The J gene is TRBJ1-1, the V gene TRBV5-4, with D unclear. The CDR3 consists of 14 residues. The germline V and J ends were trimmed by 0 bases and 1 base, with 7 bases remaining between them. CDR1 is SGHNT, CDR2 YYREEE, per germline (reference sequence). The CDR3 is CASSLGEANTEAFF. CDR3 bases: TGTGCCAGCAGCTTGGGGGAGGCGAACACTGAAGCTTTCTTT.

This clonotype was recorded at least ten times. The chain has TRBV2 and TRBJ2-1; 8 bases fit TRBD1. The V gene's germline CDR1 is SNHLY and CDR2 FYNNEI. This CDR3 has 15 residues. Losses at the gene ends were 3 bases for V and 1 base for J; bases not matched to a gene: 2. The CDR3 region is CASSDRGLSYNEQFF. CDR3 DNA: TGTGCCAGCAGTGACAGGGGGCTATCCTACAATGAGCAGTTCTTC.

The V and J genes are TRBV27 and TRBJ2-3, with D unresolved. CDR3 size: 11 residues. V was trimmed by 8 bases and J by 6 bases, leaving 9 bases between them. Germline V gene lookup returns CDR1 MNHEY and CDR2 SMNVEV (reference sequence). The CDR3 DNA reads as TGTGCCAGCGCCCGACGGGATACGCAGTATTTT. Translated: CASARRDTQYF.

This clonotype was observed at least ten times. The chain couples TRBV6-2 or TRBV6-3 to TRBJ1-5, with a tentative D call TRBD1 (6 bases). The CDR3 totals 14 residues. Germline V gene data show CDR1 as MNHEY and CDR2 as SVGEGT. Deletions cut 6 bases from V and 5 bases from J, with 14 bases between. CDR3 coding DNA: TGTGCCAGCAGCCAACACAGGGATTATCAGCCCCAGCATTTT. This sequence encodes CASSQHRDYQPQHF.

This clonotype was seen ten or more times. The chain couples TRBV15 to TRBJ2-7, with a weak D call TRBD1 (6 bases). The V gene's germline CDR1 is LNHNV and CDR2 YYDKDF (reference sequence). V was shortened by 5 bases and J by 4 bases, with 18 bases between the two germline ends. The CDR3 is 15 amino acids. In DNA, the CDR3 is TGTGCCACCAGCCCCACCCCCGGACAGCCTTACGAGCAGTACTTC. Translation gives CATSPTPGQPYEQYF.

Ten or more counts support this clonotype. The chain couples TRBV12-3 or TRBV12-4 to TRBJ2-1; no clear D gene. The CDR3 is 15 amino acids. V was trimmed by 4 bases and J by 0 bases, leaving 10 bases between them. The CDR3 DNA sequence: TGTGCCAGCAGTTCTCCGGAGAGCTCCTACAATGAGCAGTTCTTC. This gives the protein CASSSPESSYNEQFF.

The sample holds many counts of this clonotype. The chain couples TRBV10-3 to TRBJ1-1, with D perhaps TRBD1 (5 bases). The V end lost 0 bases, the J end lost 0 bases, and 14 bases lay between the germline ends. This CDR3 region has 17 residues. The germline CDR1 and CDR2 sequences are ENHRY and SYGVKD. CDR3 protein: CAISESGPRGLNTEAFF. The CDR3 coding sequence is TGTGCCATCAGTGAGTCGGGGCCCCGGGGTTTGAACACTGAAGCTTTCTTT.

This chain connects TRBV5-5 to TRBJ2-3; D is unclear. The CDR3 is 15 amino acids. Germline CDR1 SGHKS, CDR2 YYEKEE (reference sequence). Trimming stripped 1 base from V and 0 bases from J, with 9 bases between. CDR3 nucleotide sequence: TGTGCCAGCAGCTTGCGTGACGGTAGCACAGATACGCAGTATTTT. It encodes CASSLRDGSTDTQYF.

A remark on this clonotype: A much larger clone is a single base away; this may be a read error. The CDR3 loop is CASSPELADFYEEYF. The CDR3 nucleotides read TGCGCCAGCAGCCCGGAACTAGCGGACTTCTACGAGGAGTACTTC. The chain links TRBV5-1 to TRBJ2-7; 8 nucleotides align to TRBD2. Germline V CDR1 and CDR2: SGHRS, YFSETQ. This CDR3 is 15 amino acids long.

In its sample, this clonotype was seen a few times. CDR3 sequence: CTSSRVGMSTDTQYF. In nucleotides, the CDR3 is TGCACCAGCAGCCGAGTCGGGATGAGCACAGATACGCAGTATTTT. The V gene is TRBV1, the J gene TRBJ2-3; TRBD1 reflects the table's D call only, with no check against the DNA. TRBV1 is designated a pseudogene. CDR3 size: 15 residues.

This clonotype has at least ten counts. The CDR3 sequence is CASSRGQGGGQPQHF. CDR3 coding DNA: TGTGCCAGCAGTCGGGGACAGGGAGGAGGTCAGCCCCAGCATTTT. The rearrangement uses TRBV12-3 or TRBV12-4 and TRBJ1-5, with 9 bases matching TRBD1. The ends lost 5 bases at V and 6 bases at J; junction bases unmatched: 8. This CDR3 is 15 amino acids long.

This clonotype has just a few counts. J is TRBJ2-1 and V is TRBV7-9; weak D call: TRBD2 (5 bases). The CDR3 consists of 14 residues. V lost 8 bases and J lost 0, with 11 bases in between. Germline CDR1 SEHNR, CDR2 FQNEAQ (reference sequence). CDR3: CASPAADSYNEQFF. For the CDR3, the DNA is TGTGCCAGCCCGGCAGCGGACTCCTACAATGAGCAGTTCTTC. Full variable domain (rest looked up from reference TRBV7-9 and TRBJ2-1): DTGVSQNPRHKITKRGQNVTFRCDPISEHNRLYWYRQTLGQGPEFLTYFQNEAQLEKSRLLSDRFSAERPKGSFSTLEIQRTEQGDSAMYLCASPAADSYNEQFFGPGTRLTVL.

This chain links TRBV20-1 with TRBJ2-3; D gene unclear. V lost 6 bases and J 6 bases, leaving 13 bases between the germline ends. The germline gives CDR1 DFQATT, CDR2 SNEGSKA (reference sequence). CDR3 length: 12 amino acids. The CDR3 nucleotides read TGCAGTGCCACCGGTAGATCCGATACGCAGTATTTT. It is translated as CSATGRSDTQYF.

This clonotype was recorded many times. This rearrangement joins TRBV7-2 to TRBJ2-1; D gene unclear. This CDR3 comprises 13 residues. Germline V CDR1 and CDR2: SGHTA, FQGNSA. V was shortened by 10 bases and J by 2 bases, with 12 bases between the two germline ends. The CDR3 DNA is TGTGCCACTCAAAAGCAGCCCTACAATGAGCAGTTCTTC. Protein: CATQKQPYNEQFF.

The V gene is TRBV5-1, the J gene TRBJ2-7; 10 bases are shared with TRBD2. V lost 3 bases to trimming and J lost 4 bases; unmatched junction nucleotides: 4. Germline V gene sequence: CDR1 SGHRS, CDR2 YFSETQ. CDR3 length: 14 amino acids. For the CDR3, the DNA is TGCGCCAGCAGCTCACTAGCGGGACAGTACGAGCAGTACTTC. It translates to CASSSLAGQYEQYF. The full variable domain, completed using reference TRBV5-1 and TRBJ2-7, is KAGVTQTPRYLIKTRGQQVTLSCSPISGHRSVSWYQQTPGQGLQFLFEYFSETQRNKGNFPGRFSGRQFSNSRSEMNVSTLELGDSALYLCASSSLAGQYEQYFGPGTRLTVT.

This clonotype was observed many times. The chain uses TRBV4-2 and TRBJ1-2; D might be TRBD1 (5 bases). CDR1 is LGHNA and CDR2 is YNFKEQ in the germline V gene. V was cut by 0 bases and J by 5 bases, with 10 bases left in between. The CDR3 loop spans 14 amino acids. The CDR3 DNA sequence: TGTGCCAGCAGCCAAGAACAGGAACTATATGGCTACACCTTC. Its protein product is CASSQEQELYGYTF.

This clonotype came up many times. This rearrangement joins TRBV5-1 to TRBJ1-1, with unresolved D. Germline values: CDR1 SGHRS, CDR2 YFSETQ. The V end lost 4 bases, the J end lost 7 bases, and 17 bases lay between the germline ends. This CDR3 comprises 14 residues. The CDR3 DNA is TGCGCCAGCAGCCCCGAAGGGAGCCGAATTGAAGCTTTCTTT. This encodes CASSPEGSRIEAFF.

The chain is built from TRBV3-1 and TRBJ2-7; 8 bases line up with TRBD2. The CDR3 contains 16 residues. J was trimmed by 2 bases and V by 0 bases; bases with no gene match: 6. CDR1 is LGHDT and CDR2 is YNNKEL in the germline V gene (reference sequence). The CDR3 loop reads CASSQEAASGPYEQYF. In DNA, the CDR3 is TGTGCCAGCAGCCAAGAAGCGGCTAGCGGGCCCTACGAGCAGTACTTC.

In its sample, this clonotype was seen a few times. The V gene is TRBV12-3 or TRBV12-4, the J gene TRBJ2-2; no clear D gene. Deletions cut 3 bases from V and 8 bases from J, with 4 bases between. The CDR3 totals 11 residues. CDR3 nucleotide sequence: TGTGCCAGCAGTTTCCTAGGGGAGCTGTTTTTT. Residues: CASSFLGELFF.

This clonotype has more than one count but fewer than ten. The chain couples TRBV11-2 to TRBJ1-3; TRBD1 might be the D (6 bases). Germline V gene lookup returns CDR1 SGHAT and CDR2 FQNNGV. The CDR3 length is 16 residues. V lost 6 bases, J lost 0 bases, and 15 bases lay in between. In DNA, the CDR3 is TGTGCCAGCAGTTTTAATCGGGGGCTCTCTGGAAACACCATATATTTT. Translated: CASSFNRGLSGNTIYF.

This clonotype was picked up many times. J is TRBJ2-3 and V is TRBV15; tentatively, D is TRBD1 (5 bases). The germline gives CDR1 LNHNV, CDR2 YYDKDF (reference sequence). The CDR3 consists of 16 residues. V was cut by 0 bases and J by 1 base, with 11 bases left in between. The CDR3: CATSRDRQGGTDTQYF. The CDR3, as DNA: TGTGCCACCAGCAGAGATCGTCAGGGCGGCACAGATACGCAGTATTTT.